A selection of T cell receptor beta chains follows, all from one sample in a study of blood T cell repertoires in COVID-19. The data were produced by immunoSEQ multiplex PCR, yet TCRdb's version contains in-frame clones alone and is incomplete. Seen here are about 300,000 clones, more than 80% observed once, and the top ten hold roughly 6.7%. Sequencing used peripheral blood. The receptors were gathered from a man in his late teens or twenties who had recovered from COVID-19. Both conserved end residues are part of each CDR3. Each record gives: D gene, J gene, V gene, clone size, CDR3 DNA, CDR3 protein. A D gene is named only where the DNA matches it firmly. A row's size may be missing; if present it is once, few, many or a size class.

D: TRBD1
J: TRBJ1-2
V: TRBV19
size: .
DNA: TGTGCCAGTAGTATAGAGTATGTGGGACAGGTGCGTGGCTACACCTTC
CDR3: CASSIEYVGQVRGYTF

D: TRBD2
J: TRBJ2-2
V: TRBV9
size: few
DNA: TGTGCCAGCAGCGTAGCCGGGAGGGCCGGGAACGGGGAGCTGTTTTTT
CDR3: CASSVAGRAGNGELFF

D: .
J: TRBJ1-3
V: TRBV18
size: .
DNA: TGTGCCAGCTCACCAGGGGGGACTGGAAACACCATATATTTT
CDR3: CASSPGGTGNTIYF

D: TRBD1
J: TRBJ2-7
V: TRBV5-1
size: .
DNA: TGCGCCAGCAGCACGACAGGGGGGAACGAGCAGTACTTC
CDR3: CASSTTGGNEQYF

D: TRBD1
J: TRBJ1-1
V: TRBV12-3/TRBV12-4
size: .
DNA: TGTGCCAGCAGTTCCCAAGGGGGCGCTGAAGCTTTCTTT
CDR3: CASSSQGGAEAFF

D: TRBD1
J: TRBJ2-7
V: TRBV10-3
size: .
DNA: TGTGCCATCAGTGAGGAACTACAGGGGTCCTACGAGCAGTACTTC
CDR3: CAISEELQGSYEQYF

D: .
J: TRBJ2-1
V: TRBV5-6
size: .
DNA: TGTGCCAGCAGCTCCCTAATGGGGAGGAGTGGTGAGCAGTTCTTC
CDR3: CASSSLMGRSGEQFF

D: .
J: TRBJ1-1
V: TRBV6-5
size: .
DNA: TGTGCCAGCCAGGGGCTGGACACTGAAGCTTTCTTT
CDR3: CASQGLDTEAFF

D: .
J: TRBJ1-3
V: TRBV4-2
size: few
DNA: TGTGCCAGCAGCCAAGTCCTGTTCTCTGGAAACACCATATATTTT
CDR3: CASSQVLFSGNTIYF

D: .
J: TRBJ1-2
V: TRBV20-1
size: .
DNA: TGCAGTGCTACAGCGGTTTGGGGCTACACCTTC
CDR3: CSATAVWGYTF

D: TRBD2
J: TRBJ2-1
V: TRBV14
size: .
DNA: TGTGCCAGCAGCCAGGGGGGGATCGAAGGGCAGTTCTTC
CDR3: CASSQGGIEGQFF

D: TRBD1
J: TRBJ2-3
V: TRBV24-1
size: .
DNA: TGTGCCACCAGTGATTCGGGGACAGCGCGCACAGATACGCAGTATTTT
CDR3: CATSDSGTARTDTQYF

D: TRBD2
J: TRBJ2-1
V: TRBV29-1
size: .
DNA: TGCAGCGTTGAAGCACCTAGCGGCTCCTACAATGAGCAGTTCTTC
CDR3: CSVEAPSGSYNEQFF

D: TRBD1
J: TRBJ2-7
V: TRBV10-3
size: .
DNA: TGTGCCAGGGCGGGACAGGACAACTCCTACGAGCAGTACTTC
CDR3: CARAGQDNSYEQYF

D: .
J: TRBJ1-6
V: TRBV6-2/TRBV6-3
size: .
DNA: TGTGCCAGCAGTTACAAAAGACCTACAGGGAACCCATTGAATTCACCCCTCCACTTT
CDR3: CASSYKRPTGNPLNSPLHF

D: .
J: TRBJ1-3
V: TRBV7-2
size: .
DNA: TGTGCCAGCAGCTCCTCCGGGACTGCTGGAAACACCATATATTTT
CDR3: CASSSSGTAGNTIYF

D: TRBD1
J: TRBJ1-1
V: TRBV12-3/TRBV12-4
size: .
DNA: TGTGCCAGCGGGGACAGGGCGACTGAAGCTTTCTTT
CDR3: CASGDRATEAFF

D: .
J: TRBJ1-1
V: TRBV18
size: .
DNA: TGTGCCAGCTCACCCGGGAGGGCTGAAGCTTTCTTT
CDR3: CASSPGRAEAFF

D: .
J: TRBJ2-7
V: TRBV28
size: .
DNA: TGTGCCAGCAGTTTTCGCGGGACTGCCGTTCCTGAGCAGTACTTC
CDR3: CASSFRGTAVPEQYF

D: .
J: TRBJ2-1
V: TRBV19
size: .
DNA: TGTGCCAGTAGTCCCAGGAGGGGGGGGCCATACAATGAGCAGTTCTTC
CDR3: CASSPRRGGPYNEQFF

D: .
J: TRBJ2-2
V: TRBV5-4
size: .
DNA: TGTGCCAGCAGCCCCAGGGAAGGCGGGGAGCTGTTTTTT
CDR3: CASSPREGGELFF

D: TRBD2
J: TRBJ2-3
V: TRBV6-5
size: .
DNA: TGTGCCAGCAACCCGACTAGCGGCACAGATACGCAGTATTTT
CDR3: CASNPTSGTDTQYF

D: .
J: TRBJ1-3
V: TRBV2
size: once
DNA: TGTGCCAGCAGTGAATCGGGGTACTCTGGAAACACCATATATTTT
CDR3: CASSESGYSGNTIYF

D: TRBD1
J: TRBJ1-1
V: TRBV11-1
size: few
DNA: TGTGCCAGCAGATCCGGGACAGTGAACACTGAAGCTTTCTTT
CDR3: CASRSGTVNTEAFF

D: .
J: TRBJ1-6
V: TRBV7-2
size: .
DNA: TGTGCCAGCAGCTCCGGACGGGAGATGTCACCCCTCCACTTT
CDR3: CASSSGREMSPLHF

D: TRBD1
J: TRBJ2-7
V: TRBV7-9
size: .
DNA: TGTGCCAGCAGTCCACCGGGACAGGGTCCCGAGCAGTACTTC
CDR3: CASSPPGQGPEQYF

D: .
J: TRBJ2-5
V: TRBV3-1/TRBV3-2
size: .
DNA: TGTGCCAGCAGGGAGGGACCACAAGAGACCCAGTACTTC
CDR3: CASREGPQETQYF